The 20 T cell receptor beta chains below were found in one sample sequenced in a study of CD8 T cells in Susac syndrome. Random hexamers served to reverse transcribe about 0.45 to 1 ug RNA. TCRdb processed the immunoSEQ multiplex PCR reads anew with MiXCR; each CDR3 protein has one entry. In the table there are fewer than 200,000 distinct CDR3 sequences, approximately 93% of which are singletons. Material: CD4+ T cells from PBMCs. The receptors shown here come from a human donor in good health.

The chain links TRBV20-1 to TRBJ1-5; TRBD1 agrees at 7 bases. V dropped 3 bases and J dropped 7; count of bases not matched to a gene: 6. Germline V gene data show CDR1 as DFQATT and CDR2 as SNEGSKA (reference sequence). The CDR3 sequence is 13 residues long. CDR3 nucleotide sequence: TGCAGTGCTAGCAGACAGGGTTGGCAGCCCCAGCATTTT. Translation gives CSASRQGWQPQHF.

This clonotype was recorded only once. This sequence joins TRBV6-6 and TRBJ1-4; D ambiguous. Trimming took off 8 bases at V and 4 bases at J, with 17 bases between the two ends. Germline V gives CDR1 MNHNY, CDR2 SVGAGI (reference sequence). The CDR3 is 15 residues long. The CDR3 here is CASCRTGVGNEKLFF. CDR3 DNA: TGTGCCAGCTGCAGAACCGGGGTCGGTAATGAAAAACTGTTTTTT.

This rearrangement joins TRBV6-2 or TRBV6-3 to TRBJ2-7; a possible D gene is TRBD2 (6 bases). CDR1 and CDR2 from the germline V gene are MNHEY and SVGEGT. This CDR3 region has 13 residues. V lost 5 bases and J 3 bases, leaving 11 bases between the germline ends. CDR3 nucleotide sequence: TGTGCCAGCAGTAAGGGACTGAACTACGAGCAGTACGTC. Translating gives CASSKGLNYEQYV.

The rearrangement joins TRBV12-3 or TRBV12-4 to TRBJ2-5; D is unresolved. Trimming stripped 3 bases from V and 1 base from J, with 9 bases between. CDR3 length: 14 residues. Here the CDR3 reads CASSLTLGQETQYF. The CDR3 DNA sequence: TGTGCCAGCAGTTTGACCCTAGGCCAAGAGACCCAGTACTTC.

The chain carries TRBV5-1 and TRBJ2-6; D is possibly TRBD1 (5 bases). The CDR3 runs 18 residues. The V end lost 0 bases, the J end lost 1 base, and 14 bases lay between the germline ends. The germline CDR1 and CDR2 sequences are SGHRS and YFSETQ. The CDR3 here is CASSLEGVSGSGANVLTF. The CDR3 nucleotides are TGCGCCAGCAGCTTGGAAGGGGTATCAGGATCTGGGGCCAACGTCCTGACTTTC.

The rearrangement uses TRBV15 and TRBJ1-1; D might be TRBD1 (6 bases). The V and J ends lost 3 bases and 5 bases respectively, with 13 bases between them. The length of the CDR3 is 14 residues. CDR1 LNHNV and CDR2 YYDKDF come from the germline V gene (reference sequence). The CDR3 here is CATSSGRGDTEAFF. The CDR3 DNA is TGTGCCACCAGCAGCGGCAGGGGTGATACTGAAGCTTTCTTT.

The chain employs TRBV5-1 and TRBJ1-2, with 7 bases that match TRBD1. V lost 0 bases and J lost 7; bases outside the gene matches: 9. The CDR3 covers 15 residues. The germline V gene has CDR1 SGHRS and CDR2 YFSETQ. The CDR3 region is CASSLEGQSLLGYTF. As DNA, the CDR3 is TGCGCCAGCAGCTTGGAGGGACAGTCCCTGCTTGGCTACACCTTC.

The chain employs TRBV3-1 and TRBJ2-1, with D perhaps assigned TRBD1 or TRBD2 (6 bases each). The V end was cut by 8 bases, the J end by 7 bases, with 18 bases between. The CDR3 is 14 amino acids. Germline CDR1 LGHDT, CDR2 YNNKEL (reference sequence). The CDR3 region is CASGSGGGRNEQFF. CDR3 nucleotides: TGTGCCAGCGGATCCGGAGGGGGTAGGAATGAGCAGTTCTTC.

CDR3 region: CASERSRNEQFF. In DNA form, the CDR3 reads TGTGCCAGCGAGAGGTCCAGGAATGAGCAGTTCTTC. The rearrangement uses TRBV2 and TRBJ2-1; D gene ambiguous. Trimming shortened V by 8 bases and J by 7 bases, and 12 bases separated the two germline ends. The CDR3 extends over 12 amino acids. CDR1 is SNHLY and CDR2 is FYNNEI in the germline V gene. Variable domain in full (rest from reference TRBV2 and TRBJ2-1): EPEVTQTPSHQVTQMGQEVILRCVPISNHLYFYWYRQILGQKVEFLVSFYNNEISEKSEIFDDQFSVERPDGSNFTLKIRSTKLEDSAMYFCASERSRNEQFFGPGTRLTVL.

The J gene is TRBJ1-1, the V gene TRBV6-5; TRBD1 matches 7 bases. The length of the CDR3 is 13 residues. The trim removed 2 bases at V and 6 bases at J, leaving 3 bases unmatched. CDR1 is MNHEY, CDR2 SVGAGI, per germline. CDR3 amino acids: CASSYVGGPEAFF. The CDR3, as DNA: TGTGCCAGCAGTTACGTAGGGGGCCCTGAAGCTTTCTTT.

This clonotype was picked up one time. The chain has TRBV10-3 and TRBJ2-1; 7 bases align to TRBD2. This CDR3 is 14 amino acids long. The germline CDR1 and CDR2 sequences are ENHRY and SYGVKD. Trimming removed 2 bases from V and 8 bases from J; junction bases left unmatched: 6. The CDR3 nucleotides read TGTGCCATCAGTGAGGGGACTACGGGACATGAGCAGTTCTTC. Translating gives CAISEGTTGHEQFF.

The chain couples TRBV7-2 to TRBJ1-1; D remains ambiguous. CDR1 is SGHTA, CDR2 FQGNSA, per germline. The CDR3 runs to 13 residues. V lost 1 base to trimming and J lost 4 bases, with 7 bases between them. The CDR3 nucleotides read TGTGCCAGCAGCTTAGAAATATCCACTGAAGCTTTCTTT. Its protein is CASSLEISTEAFF.

The J gene is TRBJ1-1, the V gene TRBV29-1, with D possibly TRBD1 on 5 matching bases. This CDR3 has 13 amino acids. The germline CDR1 and CDR2 sequences are SQVTM and ANQGSEA. With 7 bases removed from V and 1 base from J, the gap between germline ends came to 13 bases. The CDR3 coding sequence is TGCAGCGCTGCGGCAGGGCCGAACACTGAAGCTTTCTTT. Its protein is CSAAAGPNTEAFF.

This CDR3 is CASSYAGGTQETQYF. The CDR3 DNA reads TGTGCCAGCAGCTACGCCGGGGGAACCCAAGAGACCCAGTACTTC. V is TRBV7-3 and J is TRBJ2-5, with TRBD2 as a possible D gene (6 bases). This CDR3 spans 15 amino acids. The V gene lost 4 bases and the J gene lost 1 base, with 13 bases spanning the gap. Germline-derived CDR1 and CDR2 are SGHTA and FQGTGA.

This clonotype was seen a single time. The chain is built from TRBV6-2 or TRBV6-3 and TRBJ1-2, with TRBD1 matching 8 bases. CDR3 length: 15 residues. V lost 8 bases to trimming and J lost 2 bases; unmatched junction nucleotides: 10. CDR1 MNHEY and CDR2 SVGEGT come from the germline V gene. The CDR3 region has the DNA TGTGCCAGCGACCAGTTGGCAGGGGGCAACTATGGCTACACCTTC. This encodes CASDQLAGGNYGYTF.

This clonotype has just one count. The gene calls are TRBV4-1 and TRBJ2-3; 7 nucleotides line up with TRBD2. The CDR3 has 18 residues. With 1 base clipped from V and 4 bases from J, the junction kept 14 bases outside the gene matches. CDR1 and CDR2 (germline): MGHRA, YSYEKL. The CDR3 here is CASSQGYISSGAPDTQYF. The CDR3 DNA reads as TGCGCCAGCAGCCAAGGGTACATTTCTAGCGGTGCCCCAGATACGCAGTATTTT.

V usage is TRBV30 and J usage is TRBJ1-1; perhaps TRBD1 as D (5 bases). The CDR3 totals 11 residues. The V gene lost 3 bases and the J gene lost 10 bases, with 12 bases spanning the gap. From germline, CDR1 is GTSNPN and CDR2 SVGIG (reference sequence). CDR3 in amino acids: CAWSIKGLAFF. CDR3 coding DNA: TGTGCCTGGAGCATTAAGGGGCTAGCTTTCTTT.

J is TRBJ2-1 and V is TRBV3-1, with 9 bases fitting TRBD2. The CDR3 extends over 15 amino acids. Per the germline V gene, CDR1 is LGHDT and CDR2 is YNNKEL (reference sequence). The V and J ends lost 8 bases and 6 bases, in that order; junction bases with no gene match: 11. The CDR3 sequence is CASGEAGGLFNEQFF. The CDR3 nucleotides are TGTGCCAGCGGAGAAGCGGGGGGCCTTTTCAATGAGCAGTTCTTC.

The J gene is TRBJ1-6, the V gene TRBV14; TRBD1 matches at 8 bases. The ends lost 3 bases at V and 10 bases at J; junction bases unmatched: 14. Germline lookup yields CDR1 SGHDN and CDR2 FVKESK. CDR3 length: 17 amino acids. CDR3 sequence (DNA): TGTGCCAGCAGCCATTTTGGACAGGGTGGTATGGGCTCACCCCTCCACTTT. Residues: CASSHFGQGGMGSPLHF. The full variable domain, its missing parts supplied by reference TRBV14 and TRBJ1-6, is EAGVTQFPSHSVIEKGQTVTLRCDPISGHDNLYWYRRVMGKEIKFLLHFVKESKQDESGMPNNRFLAERTGGTYSTLKVQPAELEDSGVYFCASSHFGQGGMGSPLHFGNGTRLTVT.

The chain joins TRBV6-2 or TRBV6-3 to TRBJ1-6; D may be TRBD1 (5 bases). This CDR3 has 13 amino acids. The germline V and J ends were trimmed by 3 bases and 11 bases, with 11 bases remaining between them. Germline V gives CDR1 MNHEY, CDR2 SVGEGT. In DNA, the CDR3 is TGTGCCAGCAGTTATGGGGGAATGGCACCCCTCCACTTT. Amino acids: CASSYGGMAPLHF.